A single sample is the source of the 3 T cell receptor beta chains below, sequenced in a study of OX40 agonist ivuxolimab in advanced cancers. Sequencing was performed with immunoSEQ multiplex PCR; in TCRdb, only in-frame clones are kept and a portion is missing. The table lists some 95,000 clones, 70% to 90% of them singletons. The source material was CD4+ or CD8+ T cells sorted from blood, sampled in a trial of the OX40 agonist ivuxolimab. The receptors were gathered from an adult with an advanced solid tumor such as melanoma, head and neck, liver or kidney cancer.

The chain has TRBV30 and TRBJ2-2; D is unclear. V was cut by 0 bases and J by 4 bases, with 12 bases left in between. Germline CDR1 GTSNPN, CDR2 SVGIG (reference sequence). The CDR3 runs to 15 residues. CDR3: CAWSVGLVGTGELFF. The CDR3 DNA is TGTGCCTGGAGTGTCGGGTTAGTGGGCACCGGGGAGCTGTTTTTT.

This chain connects TRBV21-1 to TRBJ2-1; the table names TRBD2, a call not compared with the DNA. TRBV21-1 counts as a pseudogene. The CDR3 contains 15 residues. CDR3 sequence reads: CASSLRAKYYNEQFF. The DNA for the CDR3 is TGTGCCAGCAGCCTGCGGGCCAAGTATTACAATGAGCAGTTCTTC.

The V gene is TRBV4-2, the J gene TRBJ2-7, with a tentative D call TRBD1 (5 bases). The CDR3 covers 14 residues. V shed 1 base and J shed 1 base, with 8 bases lying between them. Germline V lookup: CDR1 LGHNA, CDR2 YNFKEQ. CDR3 residues: CASSQATDSYEQYF. DNA for the CDR3: TGTGCCAGCAGCCAAGCGACAGATTCCTACGAGCAGTACTTC.